Listed below are T cell receptor beta chains from one sample, sequenced in a study of T cells after posttransplantation cyclophosphamide. The table came from immunoSEQ multiplex PCR; TCRdb's copy has only in-frame clones and leaves some out. Of 15,000 to 19,000 clones in the sample, 84% are singletons; the top ten hold less than 5.5%. Sequenced here: PBMCs, sampled roughly 350 days after allogeneic stem cell transplant with calcineurin inhibitor and methotrexate. The receptors were gathered from a male patient in his late teens or twenties who received an allogeneic stem cell transplant from a related donor, was CMV-positive, and had no GVHD. Certain T cells may be donor cells from the graft. Both conserved end residues are part of each CDR3. D genes are given only for firm matches. Some rows mark clone size as missing; the rest say once, few, many or name a class of expanded clone.

>TRBD2|TRBJ2-1|-|TRBV10-2
CACTSGTSSYNEQFF
TGCGCCTGCACTAGCGGGACTAGCTCCTACAATGAGCAGTTCTTC
>TRBD1|TRBJ1-1|-|TRBV5-1
CASSFDRGRGTEAFF
TGCGCCAGCAGCTTTGACAGGGGGAGGGGCACTGAAGCTTTCTTT
>-|TRBJ2-1|-|TRBV5-1
CASSLERYSEQFF
TGCGCCAGCAGCTTGGAAAGGTACAGTGAGCAGTTCTTC
>-|TRBJ2-1|-|TRBV5-4
CASSLEGRGSEQFF
TGTGCCAGCAGCCTGGAGGGTCGGGGTAGTGAGCAGTTCTTC
>TRBD2|TRBJ2-5|-|TRBV15
CATSTGGLAGTETQYF
TGTGCCACCAGCACAGGCGGACTAGCAGGCACAGAGACCCAGTACTTC
>-|TRBJ1-6|-|TRBV30
CAWSGWEGRSPLHF
TGTGCCTGGAGTGGCTGGGAGGGCAGGAGCCCCCTCCACTTT
>-|TRBJ1-3|-|TRBV7-2
CASSSQTGVSGNTIYF
TGTGCCAGCAGCTCCCAGACGGGGGTCTCTGGAAACACCATATATTTT
>TRBD1|TRBJ1-2|-|TRBV9
CASSGGQVPSYGYTF
TGTGCCAGCAGCGGAGGACAGGTCCCATCCTATGGCTACACCTTC
>TRBD2|TRBJ2-1|-|TRBV2
CASTGLAGGFNEQFF
TGTGCCAGCACGGGACTAGCGGGAGGGTTCAATGAGCAGTTCTTC
>TRBD2|TRBJ2-3|-|TRBV5-1
CASSLAGIAGSTDTQYF
TGCGCCAGCAGCTTGGCCGGGATAGCGGGCTCCACAGATACGCAGTATTTT
>-|TRBJ1-2|-|TRBV29-1
CSVESGRGYTF
TGCAGCGTTGAATCAGGGCGGGGCTACACCTTC
>TRBD2|TRBJ2-1|-|TRBV28
CASSTGTRVDEQFF
TGTGCCAGCAGTACCGGGACTAGGGTAGATGAGCAGTTCTTC
>TRBD1|TRBJ1-5|-|TRBV25-1
CASSESGTGVQPQHF
TGTGCCAGCAGTGAATCCGGGACAGGGGTGCAGCCCCAGCATTTT
>-|TRBJ2-4|-|TRBV30
CAWGVGEAKNIQYF
TGTGCCTGGGGTGTCGGGGAAGCCAAAAACATTCAGTACTTC
>-|TRBJ2-2|medium-sized|TRBV30
CAWSNDFTGELFF
TGTGCCTGGAGTAATGACTTCACCGGGGAGCTGTTTTTT
>TRBD1|TRBJ1-2|-|TRBV7-9
CASSPTGGYGYTF
TGTGCCAGCAGCCCGACAGGGGGCTATGGCTACACCTTC
>-|TRBJ1-1|-|TRBV5-1
CASSLGTEAFF
TGCGCCAGCAGCTTGGGTACAGAAGCTTTCTTT
>TRBD1|TRBJ1-2|-|TRBV25-1
CATTPGQGYGYTF
TGTGCCACCACACCGGGACAGGGCTATGGCTACACCTTC
>-|TRBJ1-5|-|TRBV4-1
CASSQDPGQNFNQPQHF
TGCGCCAGCAGCCAAGATCCTGGACAGAATTTCAATCAGCCCCAGCATTTT
>TRBD1|TRBJ1-5|-|TRBV28
CASRPGTGAPYSNQPQHF
TGTGCCAGCAGGCCCGGGACAGGGGCCCCTTATAGCAATCAGCCCCAGCATTTT
>-|TRBJ2-3|-|TRBV15
CATSRDQAKASTDTQYF
TGTGCCACCAGCAGAGATCAGGCAAAGGCTAGCACAGATACGCAGTATTTT
>TRBD1|TRBJ2-5|-|TRBV11-3
CASSLGTGAKETQYF
TGTGCCAGCAGCTTGGGGACAGGGGCGAAGGAGACCCAGTACTTC
>TRBD1|TRBJ2-7|-|TRBV6-5
CASSYSPGTGGHEQYF
TGTGCCAGCAGTTACTCTCCCGGGACAGGGGGGCACGAGCAGTACTTC
>TRBD1|TRBJ1-2|-|TRBV28
CASSSGDRAGYTF
TGTGCCAGCAGTTCAGGGGACAGGGCTGGCTACACCTTC